The clone carrying this TCR beta chain was seen only once. Its specificity is not known. This entry is derived from a study of cytomegalovirus exposure and HLA in healthy donors. Germline assignment: CDR1 LNHDA and CDR2 SQIVND (reference sequence). The ends lost 5 bases at V and 5 bases at J; junction bases unmatched: 8. The CDR3 covers 14 residues. PCR was performed using 60 Vbeta and 13 Jbeta primers. Measured with immunoSEQ multiplex PCR; TCRdb has only the in-frame clones, and not every one. The sample yields approximately 80,000 clones, approximately 74% seen once. Study conclusions and caveats: Based on reports, TCR beta sequences accurately predicted HLA-A and HLA-B alleles for most subjects.

The sequence was obtained from a man aged 25 to 45 in good health and CMV-seropositive. What was sequenced was PBMCs. This chain links TRBV19 with TRBJ1-1; 7 positions agree with TRBD1. Here the CDR3 reads CASSPLDRRTEAFF. The CDR3 DNA sequence: TGTGCCAGTAGTCCGTTGGACAGGAGAACTGAAGCTTTCTTT.